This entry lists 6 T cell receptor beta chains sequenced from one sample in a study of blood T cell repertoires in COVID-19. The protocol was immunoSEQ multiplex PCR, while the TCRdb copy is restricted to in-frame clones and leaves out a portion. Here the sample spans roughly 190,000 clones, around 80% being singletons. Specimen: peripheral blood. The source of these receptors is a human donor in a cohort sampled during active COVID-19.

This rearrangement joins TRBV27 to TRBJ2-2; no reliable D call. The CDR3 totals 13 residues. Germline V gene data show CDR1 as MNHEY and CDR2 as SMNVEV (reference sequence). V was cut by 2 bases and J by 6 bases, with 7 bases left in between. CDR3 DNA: TGTGCCAGCAGTTTAATATCGTCCGGGGAGCTGTTTTTT. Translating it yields CASSLISSGELFF.

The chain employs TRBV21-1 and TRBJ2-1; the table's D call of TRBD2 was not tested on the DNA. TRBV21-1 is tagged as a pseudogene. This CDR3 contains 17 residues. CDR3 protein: CASSRRWRNPYYNEQFF. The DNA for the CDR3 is TGTGCCAGCAGCAGACGCTGGAGAAACCCCTACTACAATGAGCAGTTCTTC.

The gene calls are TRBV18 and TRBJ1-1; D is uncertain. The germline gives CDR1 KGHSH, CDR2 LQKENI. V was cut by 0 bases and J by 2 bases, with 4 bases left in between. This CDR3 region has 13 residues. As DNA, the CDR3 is TGTGCCAGCTCACCACCAATAAACACTGAAGCTTTCTTT. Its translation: CASSPPINTEAFF.

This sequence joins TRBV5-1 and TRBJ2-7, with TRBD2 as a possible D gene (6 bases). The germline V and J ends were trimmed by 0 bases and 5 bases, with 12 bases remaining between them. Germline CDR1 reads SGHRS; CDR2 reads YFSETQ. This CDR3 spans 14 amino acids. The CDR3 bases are TGCGCCAGCAGCTTGGTGCGGGATAGGGACGAGCAGTACTTC. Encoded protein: CASSLVRDRDEQYF.

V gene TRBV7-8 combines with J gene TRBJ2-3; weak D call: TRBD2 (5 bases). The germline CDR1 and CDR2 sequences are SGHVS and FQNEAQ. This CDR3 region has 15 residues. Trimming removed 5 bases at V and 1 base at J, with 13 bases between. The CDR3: CASSLNSGRTDTQYF. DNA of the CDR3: TGTGCCAGCAGCCTGAACAGCGGCCGCACAGATACGCAGTATTTT.

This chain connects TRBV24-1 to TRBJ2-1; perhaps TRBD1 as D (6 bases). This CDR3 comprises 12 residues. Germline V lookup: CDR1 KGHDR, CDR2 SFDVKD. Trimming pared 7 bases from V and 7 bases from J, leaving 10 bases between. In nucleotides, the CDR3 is TGTGCCACCAGCAGGGGAAGGAATGAGCAGTTCTTC. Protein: CATSRGRNEQFF.